Shown below are 27 T cell receptor beta chains from a single sample sequenced in a study of CD8 T cells in ankylosing spondylitis. TCRdb redid the calling of the 5' RACE reads with MiXCR, one entry per CDR3 protein. The sample has 120,000 or so distinct CDR3 sequences, roughly an eighth seen once. Sequencing was carried out using blood, either unsorted or a sorted T cell fraction (not recorded which). These receptors were obtained from a female donor with ankylosing spondylitis or in good health (not recorded which).

The chain has TRBV5-6 and TRBJ2-3; no reliable D call. The CDR3 is 12 residues long. Per germline, CDR1 SGHDT and CDR2 YYEEEE. The V and J ends lost 2 bases and 0 bases respectively, with 1 base between them. CDR3 DNA sequence: TGTGCCAGCAGCTTTAGCACAGATACGCAGTATTTT. Protein sequence: CASSFSTDTQYF.

The chain recombines TRBV5-6 with TRBJ2-3; no clear D. Germline V gene lookup returns CDR1 SGHDT and CDR2 YYEEEE. The V and J ends lost 1 base and 6 bases respectively, with 9 bases between them. The CDR3 is made up of 13 amino acids. CDR3: CASSLNVRDTQYF. CDR3 bases: TGTGCCAGCAGCTTGAATGTTAGGGATACGCAGTATTTT.

The chain combines TRBV27 with TRBJ1-5, with 8 nucleotides matching TRBD1. Germline V gives CDR1 MNHEY, CDR2 SMNVEV (reference sequence). There are 13 residues in the CDR3. V gave up 8 bases and J gave up 7 bases; unmatched junction bases: 7. CDR3: CASATGVQQPQHF. Written as DNA, the CDR3 is TGTGCCAGCGCGACAGGGGTACAACAGCCCCAGCATTTT.

With respect to this clonotype: A much larger clone sits a single nucleotide away, making a read error possible. The chain couples TRBV5-1 to TRBJ2-1, with D hard to call. Trimming left V 1 base short and J 6 bases short, with 8 bases between. The CDR3 has 13 amino acids. Germline V gene sequence: CDR1 SGHRS, CDR2 YFSETQ. Here the CDR3 DNA reads TGCGCCAGCAGCTTGTCGGCTGGCAATGAGCAGTTCTTC. This encodes CASSLSAGNEQFF. Full variable domain (missing parts from reference TRBV5-1 and TRBJ2-1): KAGVTQTPRYLIKTRGQQVTLSCSPISGHRSVSWYQQTPGQGLQFLFEYFSETQRNKGNFPGRFSGRQFSNSRSEMNVSTLELGDSALYLCASSLSAGNEQFFGPGTRLTVL.

Points on this clonotype: One junction end disagrees with the germline gene, perhaps due to a read error. The gene calls are TRBV18 and TRBJ1-6; D ambiguous. Per the germline V gene, CDR1 is KGHSH and CDR2 is LQKENI. The CDR3 consists of 13 residues. CDR3 sequence reads: CASSPAGPRPLHF. CDR3 coding DNA: TGCGCCAGCTCCCCAGCGGGCCCGCGACCCCTCCACTTT.

This clonotype has a handful of counts. The chain carries TRBV27 and TRBJ2-5; 8 positions agree with TRBD2. CDR1 and CDR2 (germline): MNHEY, SMNVEV (reference sequence). The CDR3 is 15 residues long. V shed 3 bases and J 2 bases; nucleotides not matched to a gene: 5. CDR3 coding DNA: TGTGCCAGCAGTTTTTTTGGACTAGCACAAGAGACCCAGTACTTC. The encoded protein is CASSFFGLAQETQYF.

The table lists this clonotype with a count of one. The rearrangement joins TRBV7-9 to TRBJ2-5; weak D call: TRBD2 (5 bases). The CDR3 sequence is 14 residues long. With 8 bases removed from V and 4 bases from J, the gap between germline ends came to 17 bases. Germline lookup yields CDR1 SEHNR and CDR2 FQNEAQ (reference sequence). CDR3 nucleotide sequence: TGTGCCAGCTACGAGGGAGTAATTCGAGAGACCCAGTACTTC. It is translated as CASYEGVIRETQYF.

On this clonotype: A read error may be the cause here, since a much bigger clone is one base away. The rearrangement links TRBV20-1 to TRBJ2-1, with 8 bases matching TRBD2. CDR3 length equals 14 residues. V gave up 5 bases and J gave up 1 base; unmatched junction bases: 4. Germline V lookup: CDR1 DFQATT, CDR2 SNEGSKA (reference sequence). CDR3 region: CSALAGWSYNEQFF. DNA of the CDR3: TGCAGTGCTCTAGCGGGCTGGTCCTACAATGAGCAGTTCTTC.

This clonotype was counted a few times. This chain connects TRBV5-1 to TRBJ2-7; no firm D call. From germline, CDR1 is SGHRS and CDR2 YFSETQ. V was trimmed by 3 bases and J by 3 bases, leaving 16 bases between them. The length of the CDR3 is 15 residues. In DNA form, the CDR3 reads TGCGCCAGCAGCTCCGGGTCCTTAGTAATCTACGAGCAGTACTTC. Protein sequence: CASSSGSLVIYEQYF.

This clonotype was picked up many times. The CDR3, as DNA: TGTGCCAGCAGTTCAGGGGGGGGCCTCTATGGCTACACCTTC. Protein product: CASSSGGGLYGYTF. The chain employs TRBV6-5 and TRBJ1-2; 7 bases match TRBD1. The CDR3 sequence is 14 residues long. The junction had 6 bases not matched to a gene; V was cut back by 4 bases and J by 4 bases. The germline V gene encodes CDR1 MNHEY and CDR2 SVGAGI.

The chain joins TRBV14 to TRBJ2-7; a weak D match, TRBD2 (6 bases). This CDR3 region has 14 residues. In germline, CDR1 is SGHDN, CDR2 FVKESK. Deletions cut 1 base from V and 3 bases from J, with 10 bases between. The CDR3 loop is CASSQAISGYEQYF. The DNA for the CDR3 is TGTGCCAGCAGCCAAGCAATTAGCGGCTACGAGCAGTACTTC.

This clonotype was seen ten or more times. The rearrangement links TRBV10-3 to TRBJ1-2; D unclear. The CDR3 contains 11 residues. CDR1 and CDR2 from the germline V gene are ENHRY and SYGVKD. Trimming took 6 bases from V and 4 from J, leaving 6 bases between them. In DNA, the CDR3 is TGTGCCATCAGCCAAGCCTATGGCTACACCTTC. Protein: CAISQAYGYTF.

The chain recombines TRBV7-2 with TRBJ1-6, with 9 bases fitting TRBD1. V lost 2 bases and J lost 7; bases outside the gene matches: 9. Germline CDR1 SGHTA, CDR2 FQGNSA. The CDR3 spans 17 residues. The CDR3 loop reads CASSLLSGQGTNSPLHF. In DNA, the CDR3 is TGTGCCAGCAGCTTATTGTCCGGACAGGGGACGAATTCACCCCTCCACTTT. The full variable domain, rest sourced from reference TRBV7-2 and TRBJ1-6, is GAGVSQSPSNKVTEKGKDVELRCDPISGHTALYWYRQSLGQGLEFLIYFQGNSAPDKSGLPSDRFSAERTGGSVSTLTIQRTQQEDSAVYLCASSLLSGQGTNSPLHFGNGTRLTVT.

This clonotype was seen a few times. The chain joins TRBV12-3 or TRBV12-4 to TRBJ2-3, with D perhaps matching TRBD2 (5 bases). The CDR3 loop spans 13 amino acids. Deletions cut 9 bases from V and 2 bases from J, with 12 bases between. The CDR3 region has the DNA TGTGCCAGTATGGACTTGAACACAGATACGCAGTATTTT. Translated: CASMDLNTDTQYF.

This clonotype came up many times. The chain recombines TRBV7-9 with TRBJ2-7; D call uncertain. V lost 5 bases, J lost 0 bases, and 5 bases lay in between. The CDR3 is made up of 12 amino acids. CDR1 and CDR2 from the germline V gene are SEHNR and FQNEAQ (reference sequence). The CDR3 region has the DNA TGTGCCAGCAGCCAGAGCTCCTACGAGCAGTACTTC. As protein: CASSQSSYEQYF.

Worth noting for this clonotype: A much larger clonotype is one base distant, so this may be a read error. The gene calls are TRBV12-3 or TRBV12-4 and TRBJ2-7; no definite D call. There are 13 residues in the CDR3. CDR3 residues: CACSEGPTYEQYF. The CDR3, as DNA: TGTGCCTGCAGTGAAGGACCGACCTACGAGCAGTACTTC.

There are many counts of this clonotype. The chain joins TRBV20-1 to TRBJ1-2; the D is unclear. The V gene's germline CDR1 is DFQATT and CDR2 SNEGSKA (reference sequence). Between the trimmed V and J ends, which lost 3 bases and 0 bases, there was a span of 11 bases. The CDR3 sequence is 14 residues long. The CDR3: CSASHSKTNYGYTF. CDR3 bases: TGCAGTGCTAGTCACTCCAAAACTAACTATGGCTACACCTTC.

This clonotype was picked up many times. The chain employs TRBV20-1 and TRBJ2-7; D perhaps matches TRBD2 (6 bases). Trimming removed 0 bases from V and 0 bases from J, with 15 bases in between. This CDR3 spans 16 amino acids. Germline V gene lookup returns CDR1 DFQATT and CDR2 SNEGSKA (reference sequence). CDR3 bases: TGCAGTGCTAGAGATTTGCGGACGGACTACTCCTACGAGCAGTACTTC. Translating gives CSARDLRTDYSYEQYF.

This clonotype was seen repeatedly, ten times or more. The chain links TRBV5-1 to TRBJ1-4, with D possibly matching TRBD1 (5 bases). The CDR3 runs 13 residues. Trimming shortened V by 0 bases and J by 8 bases, and 8 bases separated the two germline ends. CDR1 is SGHRS and CDR2 is YFSETQ in the germline V gene. The CDR3 here is CASSLGQREKLFF. The DNA of the CDR3 is TGCGCCAGCAGCTTGGGACAGCGAGAAAAACTGTTTTTT.

The table lists this clonotype with a few counts. This chain links TRBV11-2 with TRBJ2-7; TRBD1 aligns across 11 bases. The CDR3 is 17 residues long. The V segment lost 6 bases and the J segment 0 bases; nucleotides outside the gene matches: 10. Germline CDR1 reads SGHAT; CDR2 reads FQNNGV. CDR3 protein: CASSSSGDRGYSYEQYF. CDR3 in DNA: TGTGCCAGCAGTTCATCAGGGGACAGGGGGTACTCCTACGAGCAGTACTTC.

This clonotype was observed a few times. This rearrangement joins TRBV20-1 to TRBJ1-6; 10 bases line up with TRBD1. Germline lookup yields CDR1 DFQATT and CDR2 SNEGSKA (reference sequence). Trimming at V came to 3 bases and at J to 1 base, leaving 3 bases not matched to a gene. The CDR3 has 16 amino acids. The CDR3, as DNA: TGCAGTGCTAGGGACAGGGGGGAGTCCTATAATTCACCCCTCCACTTT. Translated, it gives CSARDRGESYNSPLHF.

This clonotype was recorded at least ten times. The rearrangement uses TRBV3-1 and TRBJ2-7; D unresolved. Trimming cost V 2 bases and J 1 base, with 6 bases left between them. The CDR3 contains 13 residues. Germline V gene sequence: CDR1 LGHDT, CDR2 YNNKEL (reference sequence). The CDR3 spells CASSQKGSYEQYF. CDR3 nucleotides: TGTGCCAGCAGCCAAAAGGGTTCCTACGAGCAGTACTTC.

Turning to this clonotype: A much bigger clone sits one base away, suggesting this may be a read error. The chain combines TRBV12-3 or TRBV12-4 with TRBJ2-4; 7 bases align to TRBD2. The CDR3 is made up of 16 amino acids. The chain's CDR3 is CAGSLSSGVAKNIQYF. In DNA form, the CDR3 reads TGTGCCGGCAGTTTATCCAGCGGGGTAGCCAAAAACATTCAGTACTTC.

This clonotype has a count of ten or more. The rearrangement joins TRBV5-1 to TRBJ2-7; 9 positions match TRBD2. The CDR3 spans 14 residues. J was trimmed by 3 bases and V by 5 bases; bases with no gene match: 6. Germline-derived CDR1 and CDR2 are SGHRS and YFSETQ. The CDR3 DNA follows: TGCGCCAGCAGGGATGCACTAGCGGGCTACGAGCAGTACTTC. It yields the protein CASRDALAGYEQYF.

This clonotype was observed at least ten times. The rearrangement joins TRBV29-1 to TRBJ2-7; 7 bases match TRBD1. Germline V lookup: CDR1 SQVTM, CDR2 ANQGSEA. Trimming at V came to 2 bases and at J to 7 bases, leaving 8 bases not matched to a gene. This CDR3 has 13 amino acids. Written as DNA, the CDR3 is TGCAGCGTTGAAATTGACAGGGCAAGGGAGCAGTACTTC. Amino acids: CSVEIDRAREQYF.

This clonotype has at least ten counts. The chain combines TRBV20-1 with TRBJ2-7, with D hard to call. Per the germline V gene, CDR1 is DFQATT and CDR2 is SNEGSKA (reference sequence). This CDR3 has 15 residues. Trimming took off 5 bases at V and 4 bases at J, with 21 bases between the two ends. CDR3 DNA sequence: TGCAGTGCTCGCCACCTGACGGGCCGCAATTACGAGCAGTACTTC. This encodes CSARHLTGRNYEQYF.

The genes are TRBV5-1 and TRBJ2-7, with D possibly called TRBD1 or TRBD2 (6 bases each). V was clipped by 0 bases and J by 3 bases, with 10 bases between them. Germline values: CDR1 SGHRS, CDR2 YFSETQ. This CDR3 spans 14 amino acids. This CDR3 is CASSLVQGGYEQYF. The DNA of the CDR3 is TGCGCCAGCAGCTTGGTACAGGGAGGCTACGAGCAGTACTTC.